There are many counts of the clone carrying this TCR beta chain. Its antigen is undetermined. This record belongs to a study of T cells in Graves' hyperthyroidism and ophthalmopathy. Study-wide results and limits: Ophthalmopathy was identified by the model a median roughly 6.5 months ahead of onset. Blood held most thyroid clonotypes expanded above 0.001 frequency.

The CDR3 has 16 amino acids. The V and J ends lost 0 bases and 5 bases respectively, with 11 bases between them. Exclusion of patients followed from uncontrolled infection, other autoimmune disease, pregnancy or lactation. Diagnosis rested on symptoms, serum thyroxine and TRAb, thyroid ultrasound, and orbital computed tomography. Researchers took RNA transcripts and amplified the TCR beta CDR3 regions from them. The HTBI set primed first-round TCR CDR3 RT-PCR. TCRdb re-analysed the multiplex PCR reads in MiXCR, keeping a single row per CDR3 protein. Of approximately 510,000 distinct CDR3 sequences listed, roughly 45% are singletons.

The sequencing sample was made of peripheral blood or thyroid tissue (not recorded which). This chain uses TRBV12-3 or TRBV12-4 with TRBJ1-6; no clear D. This receptor was identified in an adult woman with Graves' disease, either hyperthyroidism or ophthalmopathy (not recorded which). CDR3 protein: CASSLAHPDNNSPLHF. The CDR3 region has the DNA TGTGCCAGCAGTTTAGCTCACCCGGATAATAATTCACCCCTCCACTTT.